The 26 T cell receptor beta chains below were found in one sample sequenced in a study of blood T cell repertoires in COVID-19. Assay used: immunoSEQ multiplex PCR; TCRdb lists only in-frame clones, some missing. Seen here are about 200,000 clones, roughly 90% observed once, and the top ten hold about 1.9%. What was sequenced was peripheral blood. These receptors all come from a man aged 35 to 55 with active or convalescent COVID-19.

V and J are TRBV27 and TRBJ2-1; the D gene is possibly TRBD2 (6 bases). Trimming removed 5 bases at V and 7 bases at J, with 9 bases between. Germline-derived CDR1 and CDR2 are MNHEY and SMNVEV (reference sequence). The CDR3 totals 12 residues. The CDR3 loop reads CASSLTRNEQFF. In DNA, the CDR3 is TGTGCCAGCAGTCTGACTAGGAATGAGCAGTTCTTC.

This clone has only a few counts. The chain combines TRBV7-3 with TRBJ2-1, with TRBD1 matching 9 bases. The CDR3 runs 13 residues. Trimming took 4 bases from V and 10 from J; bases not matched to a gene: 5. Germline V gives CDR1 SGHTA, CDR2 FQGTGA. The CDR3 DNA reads TGTGCCAGCAGCTCGGGACAGGGAGAGGAGCAGTTCTTC. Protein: CASSSGQGEEQFF.

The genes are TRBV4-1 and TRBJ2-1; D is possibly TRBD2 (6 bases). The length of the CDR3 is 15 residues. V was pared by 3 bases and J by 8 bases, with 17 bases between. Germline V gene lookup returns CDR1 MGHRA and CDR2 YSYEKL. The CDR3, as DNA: TGCGCCAGCAGCCAGTATGCGGGACTCCGGGATGAGCAGTTCTTC. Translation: CASSQYAGLRDEQFF.

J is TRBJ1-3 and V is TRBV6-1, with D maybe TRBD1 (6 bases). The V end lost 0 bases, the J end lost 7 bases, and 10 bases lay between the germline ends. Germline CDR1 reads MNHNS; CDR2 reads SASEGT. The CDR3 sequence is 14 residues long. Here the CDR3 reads CASSEARGWNTIYF. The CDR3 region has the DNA TGTGCCAGCAGTGAAGCGAGGGGGTGGAACACCATATATTTT.

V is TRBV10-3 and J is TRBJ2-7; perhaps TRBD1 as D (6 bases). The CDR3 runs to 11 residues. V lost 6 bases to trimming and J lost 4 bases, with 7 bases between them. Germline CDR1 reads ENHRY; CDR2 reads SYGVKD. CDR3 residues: CAIRQGYEQYF. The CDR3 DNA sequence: TGTGCCATCAGGCAGGGGTACGAGCAGTACTTC.

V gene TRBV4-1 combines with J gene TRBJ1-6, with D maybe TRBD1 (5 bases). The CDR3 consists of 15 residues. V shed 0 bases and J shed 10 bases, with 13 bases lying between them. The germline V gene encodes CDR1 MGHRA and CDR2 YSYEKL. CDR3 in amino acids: CASSQDKGIGSPLHF. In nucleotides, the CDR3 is TGCGCCAGCAGCCAAGATAAGGGGATCGGATCACCCCTCCACTTT.

In DNA, the CDR3 is TGTGCCAGCCGAAACACGGGACAGGGGATCTACGAGCAGTACTTC. Protein sequence: CASRNTGQGIYEQYF. The chain carries TRBV27 and TRBJ2-7, with 10 bases fitting TRBD1. Germline trimming cut 8 bases from V and 3 bases from J; bases unmatched to any gene: 10. Germline CDR1 is MNHEY and CDR2 is SMNVEV (reference sequence). The CDR3 sequence is 15 residues long.

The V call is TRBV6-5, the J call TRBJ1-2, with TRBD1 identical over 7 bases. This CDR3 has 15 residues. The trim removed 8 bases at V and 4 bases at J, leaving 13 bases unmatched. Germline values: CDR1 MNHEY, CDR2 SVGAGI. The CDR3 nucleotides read TGTGCCAGCCCCTACCCGACAGGGCCTCTCTATGGCTACACCTTC. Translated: CASPYPTGPLYGYTF.

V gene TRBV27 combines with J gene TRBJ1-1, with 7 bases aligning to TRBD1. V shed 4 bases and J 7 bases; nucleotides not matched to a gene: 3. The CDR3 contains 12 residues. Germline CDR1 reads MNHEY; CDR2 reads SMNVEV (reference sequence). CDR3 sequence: CASSSGTVEAFF. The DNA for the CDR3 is TGTGCCAGCAGTTCCGGGACAGTTGAAGCTTTCTTT.

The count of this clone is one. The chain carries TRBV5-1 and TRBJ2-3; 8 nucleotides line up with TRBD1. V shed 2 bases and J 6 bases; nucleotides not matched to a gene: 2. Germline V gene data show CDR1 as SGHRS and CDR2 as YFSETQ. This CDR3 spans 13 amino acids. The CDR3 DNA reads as TGCGCCAGCAGCTTTAACAGGGGGGATACGCAGTATTTT. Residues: CASSFNRGDTQYF. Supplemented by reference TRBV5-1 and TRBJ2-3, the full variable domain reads KAGVTQTPRYLIKTRGQQVTLSCSPISGHRSVSWYQQTPGQGLQFLFEYFSETQRNKGNFPGRFSGRQFSNSRSEMNVSTLELGDSALYLCASSFNRGDTQYFGPGTRLTVL.

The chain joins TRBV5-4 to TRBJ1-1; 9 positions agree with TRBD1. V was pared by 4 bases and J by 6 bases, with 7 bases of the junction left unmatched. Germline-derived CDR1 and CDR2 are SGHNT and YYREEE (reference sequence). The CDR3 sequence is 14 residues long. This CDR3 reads CASSVDRGTSEAFF. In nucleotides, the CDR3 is TGTGCCAGCAGCGTGGACAGGGGTACTTCTGAAGCTTTCTTT.

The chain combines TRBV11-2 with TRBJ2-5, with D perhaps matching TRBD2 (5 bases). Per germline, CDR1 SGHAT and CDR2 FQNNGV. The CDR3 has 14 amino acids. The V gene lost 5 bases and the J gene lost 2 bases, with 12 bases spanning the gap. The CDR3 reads CASSPVPGQETQYF. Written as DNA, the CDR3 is TGTGCCAGCAGCCCGGTCCCGGGGCAAGAGACCCAGTACTTC.

The CDR3 region has the DNA TGTGCCAGCAGCCCGGGGGGGATTGTGAACACTGAAGCTTTCTTT. Protein product: CASSPGGIVNTEAFF. V is TRBV5-5 and J is TRBJ1-1, with D maybe TRBD1 (5 bases). The ends were cut back, 4 bases at V and 0 bases at J, with 13 bases in the middle. The CDR3 consists of 15 residues. Germline CDR1 is SGHKS and CDR2 is YYEKEE (reference sequence). Full variable domain (remainder filled in from reference TRBV5-5 and TRBJ1-1): DAGVTQSPTHLIKTRGQQVTLRCSPISGHKSVSWYQQVLGQGPQFIFQYYEKEERGRGNFPDRFSARQFPNYSSELNVNALLLGDSALYLCASSPGGIVNTEAFFGQGTRLTVV.

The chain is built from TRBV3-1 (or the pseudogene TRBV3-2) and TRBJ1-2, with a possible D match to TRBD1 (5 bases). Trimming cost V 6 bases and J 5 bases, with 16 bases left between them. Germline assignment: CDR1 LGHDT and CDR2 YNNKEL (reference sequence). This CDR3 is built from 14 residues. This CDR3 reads CASRGGTDPYGYTF. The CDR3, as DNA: TGTGCCAGCAGGGGGGGGACGGACCCATATGGCTACACCTTC.

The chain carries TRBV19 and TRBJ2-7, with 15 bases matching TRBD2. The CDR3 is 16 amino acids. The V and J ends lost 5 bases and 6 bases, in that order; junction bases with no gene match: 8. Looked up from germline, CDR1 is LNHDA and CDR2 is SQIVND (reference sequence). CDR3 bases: TGTGCCAGTAGTCCCGGGACTAGCGGGAGGACGGCCGAGCAGTACTTC. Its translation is CASSPGTSGRTAEQYF.

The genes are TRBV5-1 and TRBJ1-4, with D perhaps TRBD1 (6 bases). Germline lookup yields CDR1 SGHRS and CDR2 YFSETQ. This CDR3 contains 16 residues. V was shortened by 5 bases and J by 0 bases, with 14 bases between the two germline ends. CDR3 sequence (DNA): TGCGCCAGCAGGACCGGGACACAATCAACTAATGAAAAACTGTTTTTT. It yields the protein CASRTGTQSTNEKLFF.

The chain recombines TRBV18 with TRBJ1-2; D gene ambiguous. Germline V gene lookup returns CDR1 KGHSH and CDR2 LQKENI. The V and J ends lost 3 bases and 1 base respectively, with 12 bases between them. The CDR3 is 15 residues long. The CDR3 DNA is TGTGCCAGCTCACCTCTTACAGAAGATAACTATGGCTACACCTTC. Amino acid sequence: CASSPLTEDNYGYTF.

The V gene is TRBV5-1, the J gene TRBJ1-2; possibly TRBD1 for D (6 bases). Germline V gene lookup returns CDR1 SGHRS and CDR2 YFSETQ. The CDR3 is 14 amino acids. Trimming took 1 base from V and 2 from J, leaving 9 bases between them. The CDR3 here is CASSLTGLNYGYTF. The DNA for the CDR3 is TGCGCCAGCAGCTTGACAGGGCTGAACTATGGCTACACCTTC.

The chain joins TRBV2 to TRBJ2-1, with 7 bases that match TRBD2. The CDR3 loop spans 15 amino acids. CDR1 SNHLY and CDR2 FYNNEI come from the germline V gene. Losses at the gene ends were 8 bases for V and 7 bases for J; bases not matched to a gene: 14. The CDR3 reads CASHPREAWRNEQFF. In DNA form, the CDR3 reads TGTGCCAGCCATCCCCGGGAGGCCTGGAGAAATGAGCAGTTCTTC.

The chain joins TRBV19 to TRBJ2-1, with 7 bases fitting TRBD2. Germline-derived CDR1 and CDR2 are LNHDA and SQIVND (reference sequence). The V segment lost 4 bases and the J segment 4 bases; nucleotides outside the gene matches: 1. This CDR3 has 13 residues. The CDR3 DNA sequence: TGTGCCAGTAGTACTAGCGGATACAATGAGCAGTTCTTC. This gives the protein CASSTSGYNEQFF.

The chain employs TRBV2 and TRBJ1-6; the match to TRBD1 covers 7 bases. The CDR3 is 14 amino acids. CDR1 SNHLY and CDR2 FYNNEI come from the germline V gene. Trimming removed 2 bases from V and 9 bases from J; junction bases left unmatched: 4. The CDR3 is CASSERQGFSPLHF. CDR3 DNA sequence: TGTGCCAGCAGTGAAAGACAGGGTTTTTCACCCCTCCACTTT.

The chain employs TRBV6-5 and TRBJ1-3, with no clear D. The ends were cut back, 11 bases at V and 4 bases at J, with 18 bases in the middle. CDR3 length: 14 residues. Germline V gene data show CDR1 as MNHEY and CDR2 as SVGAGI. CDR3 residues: CAHSPSGRGNTIYF. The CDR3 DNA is TGTGCCCATAGTCCCTCAGGCCGGGGAAACACCATATATTTT.

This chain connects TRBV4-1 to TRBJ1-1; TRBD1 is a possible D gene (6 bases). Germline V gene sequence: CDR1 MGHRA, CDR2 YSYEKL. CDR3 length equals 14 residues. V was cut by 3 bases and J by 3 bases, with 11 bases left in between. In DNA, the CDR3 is TGCGCCAGCAGCCAGCGAGGGGGTTACACTGAAGCTTTCTTT. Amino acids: CASSQRGGYTEAFF.

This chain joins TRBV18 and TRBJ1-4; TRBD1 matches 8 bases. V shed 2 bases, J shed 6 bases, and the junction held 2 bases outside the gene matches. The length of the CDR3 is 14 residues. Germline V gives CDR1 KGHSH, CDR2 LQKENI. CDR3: CASSPGTGDEKLFF. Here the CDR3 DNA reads TGTGCCAGCTCACCAGGGACAGGAGATGAAAAACTGTTTTTT.

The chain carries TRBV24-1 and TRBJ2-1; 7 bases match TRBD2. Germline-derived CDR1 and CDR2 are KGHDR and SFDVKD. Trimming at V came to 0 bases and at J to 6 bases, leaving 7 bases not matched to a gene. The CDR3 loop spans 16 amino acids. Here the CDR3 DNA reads TGTGCCACCAGTGATTTGAGGCTAGCGGCTTTCAATGAGCAGTTCTTC. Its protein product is CATSDLRLAAFNEQFF.

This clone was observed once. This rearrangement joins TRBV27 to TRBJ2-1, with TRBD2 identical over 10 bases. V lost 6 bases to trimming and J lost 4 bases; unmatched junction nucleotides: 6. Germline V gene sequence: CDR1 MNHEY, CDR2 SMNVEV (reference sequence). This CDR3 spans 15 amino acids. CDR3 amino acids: CASRTIAGGYNEQFF. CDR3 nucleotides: TGTGCCAGCAGGACGATAGCGGGGGGTTACAATGAGCAGTTCTTC.